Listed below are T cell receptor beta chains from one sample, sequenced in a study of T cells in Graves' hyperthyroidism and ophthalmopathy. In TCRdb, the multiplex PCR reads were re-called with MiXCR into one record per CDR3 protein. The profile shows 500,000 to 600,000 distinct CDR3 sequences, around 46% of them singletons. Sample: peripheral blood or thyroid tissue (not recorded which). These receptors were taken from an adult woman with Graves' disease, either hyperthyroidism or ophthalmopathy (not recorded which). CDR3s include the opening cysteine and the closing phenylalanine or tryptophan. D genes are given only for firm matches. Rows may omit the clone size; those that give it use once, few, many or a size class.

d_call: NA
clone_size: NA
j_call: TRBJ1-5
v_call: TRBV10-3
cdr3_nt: TGTGCCATCAGTGAATTCAGGGCTCGGCAGCCCCAGCATTTT
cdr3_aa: CAISEFRARQPQHF

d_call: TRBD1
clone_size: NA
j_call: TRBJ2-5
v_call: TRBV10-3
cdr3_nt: TGTGCCACCGCAAAGTCGGGACAGGGTTCAGCGGAGACCCAGTACTTC
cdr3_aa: CATAKSGQGSAETQYF

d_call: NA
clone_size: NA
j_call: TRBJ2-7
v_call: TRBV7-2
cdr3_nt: TGTGCCAGCACCTCTGGGGGGGCTAGCTCCTACGAGCAGTACTTC
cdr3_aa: CASTSGGASSYEQYF

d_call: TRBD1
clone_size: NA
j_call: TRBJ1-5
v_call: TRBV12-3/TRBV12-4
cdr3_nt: TGTGCCAGCAGTTGGCCGGGACAGGGCCAGCCCCAGCATTTT
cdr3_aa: CASSWPGQGQPQHF

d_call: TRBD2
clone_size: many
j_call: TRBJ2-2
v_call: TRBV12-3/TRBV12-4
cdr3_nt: TGTGCCAGCAGCCCGGGGGGGGGCGGGGAGCTGTTTTTT
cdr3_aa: CASSPGGGGELFF

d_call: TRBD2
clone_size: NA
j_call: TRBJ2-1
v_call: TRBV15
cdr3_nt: TGTGCCACCAGCAGAGAACTAACTAGCGGGGTAAACAATGAGCAGTTCTTC
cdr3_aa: CATSRELTSGVNNEQFF

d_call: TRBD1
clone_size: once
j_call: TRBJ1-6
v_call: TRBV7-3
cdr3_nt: TGTGCCAGCAGCGTAGACGGGACAGCGTTGAATTCACCCCTCCACTTT
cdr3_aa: CASSVDGTALNSPLHF

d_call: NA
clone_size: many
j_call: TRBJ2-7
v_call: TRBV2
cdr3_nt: TGTGCCAGCAGTGAAGGCATAAAGACAGGATCCTACGAGCAGTACTTC
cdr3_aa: CASSEGIKTGSYEQYF

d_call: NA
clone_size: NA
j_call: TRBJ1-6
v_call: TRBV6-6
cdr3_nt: TGTGCCAGCAGGGAACAGGTGGTCGATAATTCACCCCTCCACTTT
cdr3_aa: CASREQVVDNSPLHF

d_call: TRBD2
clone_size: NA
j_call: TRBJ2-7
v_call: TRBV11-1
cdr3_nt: TGTGCCAGCCGAGAGGTGGGACTAGAGCAGTACTTC
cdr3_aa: CASREVGLEQYF

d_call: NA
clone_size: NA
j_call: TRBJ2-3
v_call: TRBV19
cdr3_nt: TGTGCCAGTAGTGCCCTGGACTTAAACACAGATACGCAGTATTTT
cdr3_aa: CASSALDLNTDTQYF

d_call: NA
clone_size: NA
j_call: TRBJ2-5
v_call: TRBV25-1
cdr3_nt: TGTGCCAGCAGACCATTAGCCGGAGGGACCCAGTACTTC
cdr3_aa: CASRPLAGGTQYF

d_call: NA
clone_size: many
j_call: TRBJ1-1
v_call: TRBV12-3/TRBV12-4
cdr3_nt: TGTGCCAGCAGGACACCTCTGACCGACCGGGCTTTCTTT
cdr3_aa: CASRTPLTDRAFF

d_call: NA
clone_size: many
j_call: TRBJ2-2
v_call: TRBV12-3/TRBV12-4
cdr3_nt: TGTGCCAGCAGCTACGGGGAGCTGTTTTTT
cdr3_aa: CASSYGELFF

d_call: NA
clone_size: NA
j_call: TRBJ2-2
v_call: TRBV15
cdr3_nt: TGTGCCACCAGCAGAGCAGGGACGAACACCGGGGAGCTGTTTTTT
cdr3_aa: CATSRAGTNTGELFF

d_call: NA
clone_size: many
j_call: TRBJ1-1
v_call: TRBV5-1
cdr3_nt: TGCGCCAGCAGCCCCGAGGGAGGGACTGAAGCTTTCTTT
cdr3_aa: CASSPEGGTEAFF

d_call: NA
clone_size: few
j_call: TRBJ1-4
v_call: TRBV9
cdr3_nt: TGTGCCAGCAGCGGATCCCGGGACAAACTGTTTTTT
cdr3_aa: CASSGSRDKLFF

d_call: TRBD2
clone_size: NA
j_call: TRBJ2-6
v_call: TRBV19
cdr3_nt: TGTGCCAGTAGTCCTCTCGTGGGGGGGAACACTGAAGCTTTC
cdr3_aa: CASSPLVGGNTEAF

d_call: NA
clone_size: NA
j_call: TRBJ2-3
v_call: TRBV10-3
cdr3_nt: TGTGCCATCAGTGAGTCGAAGAGGTACGTCGGCGCAGATACGCAGTATTTT
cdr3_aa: CAISESKRYVGADTQYF

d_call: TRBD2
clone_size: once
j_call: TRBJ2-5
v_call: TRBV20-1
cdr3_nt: TGCAGTGCTGGGACTGCGGGGGGCCGCCAAGAGACCCAGTACTTC
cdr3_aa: CSAGTAGGRQETQYF

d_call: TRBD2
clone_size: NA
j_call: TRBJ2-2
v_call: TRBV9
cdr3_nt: TGTGCCAGCAGCGTTCGCGGGAGGAACGCGAACACCGGGGAGCTGTTTTTT
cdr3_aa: CASSVRGRNANTGELFF

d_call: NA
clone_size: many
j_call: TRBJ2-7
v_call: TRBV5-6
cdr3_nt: TGTGCCAGCAGCTTGGGGCAGGGGATGGTAAGGTACGAGCAGTACTTC
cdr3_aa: CASSLGQGMVRYEQYF

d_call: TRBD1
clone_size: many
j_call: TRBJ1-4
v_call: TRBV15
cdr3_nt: TGTGCCACCAGCAGGGACAGGGGCGCCACTAATGAAAAACTGTTTTTT
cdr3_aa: CATSRDRGATNEKLFF

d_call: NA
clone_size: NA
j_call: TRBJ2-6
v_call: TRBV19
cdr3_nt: TGTGCCAGTAGTACCTGGGGGTACTCTGGGGCCAACGTCCTGACTTTC
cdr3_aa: CASSTWGYSGANVLTF